This T cell receptor (beta chain) was captured by sequencing in a study of blood T cells in healthy people across ages. Germline loops: CDR1 ENHRY, CDR2 SYGVKD. CDR3 size: 15 residues. The V end was cut by 6 bases, the J end by 8 bases, with 17 bases between. The total RNA that was extracted per sample amounted to at least 5 micrograms. In regard to this clonotype: Its specificity is unknown.

Next came a second PCR, run for about 7 to 12 cycles, which used a sample-barcoded 5' primer along with a J-beta primer mix. TCRdb processed the 5' RACE reads anew with MiXCR; each CDR3 protein has one entry. The sample yields approximately 800,000 distinct CDR3 sequences, 36% seen once. General study results and limits: In long-lived donors, naive CD4+ cell counts and diversity exceeded those of aged donors. Unsorted PBMCs ruled out conclusive naive versus antigen-experienced comparison. Estimated diversity across one million T cells was deemed an underestimate.

The origin of this receptor is a man younger than 30 in good health. The specimen sequenced was blood. The chain recombines TRBV10-3 with TRBJ1-6, with D tentatively TRBD1 (6 bases). The CDR3 coding sequence is TGTGCCATCAGAGAGACAGGTGATAATGATTCACCCCTCCACTTT. It specifies CAIRETGDNDSPLHF.